Listed below are T cell receptor beta chains from one sample, sequenced in a study of blood T cell repertoires in COVID-19. Assay: immunoSEQ multiplex PCR; the TCRdb copy retains only in-frame clones and omits some. The table lists 110,000 to 150,000 clones, under 85% of them singletons, with around 8.7% in the top ten. Sequencing was carried out using peripheral blood. All receptors come from a man aged 45-65 years with active or convalescent COVID-19. The CDR3 runs from the conserved cysteine through the conserved F or W. The order of the fields is clone size, J gene, CDR3 length, V gene, D gene, CDR3 protein, CDR3 DNA. A D gene is named only where the DNA matches it firmly. Clone size appears in some rows only: once, few, many, or a class for an expanded clone.

NA,TRBJ2-5,18,TRBV27,TRBD2,CASSSGLAGGPPQETQYF,TGTGCCAGCAGTTCGGGACTAGCGGGAGGGCCACCCCAAGAGACCCAGTACTTC
NA,TRBJ2-1,17,TRBV12-5,TRBD2,CASGLNLGRGRRYEQFF,TGTGCTAGTGGTTTGAACCTCGGGCGCGGGAGGAGGTATGAGCAGTTCTTC
NA,TRBJ2-7,11,TRBV7-2,NA,CASSSYYEQYF,TGTGCCAGCAGCTCTTACTACGAGCAGTACTTC
NA,TRBJ2-2,18,TRBV5-1,TRBD1,CASSFDPPGTGNTGELFF,TGCGCCAGCAGCTTTGACCCTCCCGGGACAGGGAACACCGGGGAGCTGTTTTTT
NA,TRBJ2-3,14,TRBV5-4,NA,CASSSGPITDTQYF,TGTGCCAGCAGCTCAGGGCCTATTACAGATACGCAGTATTTT
NA,TRBJ1-2,11,TRBV20-1,TRBD1,CSAQGDYGYTF,TGCAGTGCCCAGGGGGACTATGGCTACACCTTC
few,TRBJ2-1,18,TRBV6-2/TRBV6-3,TRBD1,CASSYSGQGYLALGEQFF,TGTGCCAGCAGTTACTCGGGACAGGGTTATCTAGCACTCGGTGAGCAGTTCTTC
few,TRBJ2-7,16,TRBV6-6,TRBD1,CASSLLGTGGLDEQYF,TGTGCCAGCAGTTTACTCGGGACAGGGGGTCTCGACGAGCAGTACTTC
few,TRBJ2-3,18,TRBV10-1,TRBD2,CASRPSGRAMCAPDTQYF,TGCGCCAGCAGGCCTAGCGGGAGGGCCATGTGCGCACCAGATACGCAGTATTTT
NA,TRBJ1-2,15,TRBV7-6,TRBD1,CASSPAQGGLYGYTF,TGTGCCAGCAGCCCCGCACAGGGGGGCCTCTATGGCTACACCTTC
many,TRBJ2-7,14,TRBV7-9,NA,CASSFGHRTYEQYF,TGTGCCAGCAGCTTTGGACACCGAACCTACGAGCAGTACTTC
NA,TRBJ2-3,15,TRBV2,TRBD2,CASSARTSGTDTQYF,TGTGCCAGCAGCGCGAGGACTAGTGGTACAGATACGCAGTATTTT
few,TRBJ2-1,15,TRBV9,NA,CASSVVESGDDEQFF,TGTGCCAGCAGCGTAGTTGAGAGCGGAGACGATGAGCAGTTCTTC
NA,TRBJ2-3,17,TRBV5-5,TRBD2,CASSVGTSGRRTDTQYF,TGTGCCAGCAGCGTGGGGACTAGCGGGAGGAGGACAGATACGCAGTATTTT
NA,TRBJ2-3,16,TRBV28,TRBD1,CASSRSGTGFPDTQYF,TGTGCCAGCAGTCGATCCGGGACAGGGTTCCCAGATACGCAGTATTTT
NA,TRBJ2-7,17,TRBV7-8,TRBD2,CASSHGLAGGPIDGQYF,TGTGCCAGCAGCCACGGACTAGCGGGAGGGCCGATCGACGGGCAGTACTTC
NA,TRBJ2-6,16,TRBV7-3,NA,CASSSIRASGANVLTF,TGTGCCAGCAGCTCTATCAGGGCCTCTGGGGCCAACGTCCTGACTTTC
NA,TRBJ1-1,15,TRBV3-1/TRBV3-2,TRBD1,CASSQWDRLNTEAFF,TGTGCCAGCAGCCAATGGGACAGATTGAACACTGAAGCTTTCTTT
NA,TRBJ1-4,15,TRBV2,TRBD1,CASRSRTGAGEKLFF,TGTGCCAGCAGGTCTCGGACAGGGGCAGGGGAAAAACTGTTTTTT